Following are 3 T cell receptor beta chains from one sample sequenced in a study of T cells after yellow fever vaccination. TCRdb passed the 5' RACE reads through MiXCR, listing each CDR3 protein once. The sample carries some 420,000 distinct CDR3 sequences, over 15% recorded once. The input for sequencing was PBMCs, taken before the yellow fever booster vaccination. Receptors were obtained from a man aged 18 to 30 who received the YFV17D yellow fever vaccine.

This chain joins TRBV27 and TRBJ1-4; D possibly corresponds to TRBD1 (5 bases). Trimming cost V 8 bases and J 7 bases, with 17 bases left between them. CDR1 MNHEY and CDR2 SMNVEV come from the germline V gene (reference sequence). This CDR3 region has 14 residues. The CDR3 sequence: CASGWGPESEKLFF. The CDR3 nucleotides read TGTGCCAGCGGCTGGGGCCCGGAAAGTGAAAAACTGTTTTTT.

This clonotype appeared a few times. The CDR3 sequence is CASGQGRETQYF. CDR3 bases: TGTGCCAGCGGTCAGGGACGAGAGACCCAGTACTTC. The V gene is TRBV6-2 or TRBV6-3, the J gene TRBJ2-5; D tentatively fits TRBD1 or TRBD2 (5 bases each). There are 12 residues in the CDR3. Germline V gene lookup returns CDR1 MNHEY and CDR2 SVGEGT. Trimming took 8 bases from V and 4 from J, leaving 11 bases between them.

This clonotype was seen only a few times. The chain joins TRBV6-2 or TRBV6-3 to TRBJ2-7; 10 nucleotides align to TRBD2. CDR3 size: 15 residues. Trimming at V came to 5 bases and at J to 2 bases, leaving 6 bases not matched to a gene. Germline CDR1 and CDR2: MNHEY and SVGEGT. CDR3 in amino acids: CASSHPSGGAYEQYF. CDR3 sequence (DNA): TGTGCCAGCAGTCACCCCAGCGGGGGGGCCTACGAGCAGTACTTC.